These T cell receptor beta chains were read from a single sample in a study of neoadjuvant anti-PD-1 for oral cavity cancer. The assay was immunoSEQ multiplex PCR, and TCRdb's table has in-frame clones only and misses some. This sample has tens of thousands of clones, with over 20% found just once. The source material was tumor tissue, sampled after nivolumab (anti-PD-1) treatment. All receptors come from a person aged 35 to 85 with oral cavity squamous cell carcinoma. Each CDR3 is given with its conserved first and last residue. Each record gives: V gene, D gene, clone size, J gene, CDR3 DNA, CDR3 protein. The D gene is left open where the match is weak. Part of the rows lack a size; the others show once, few, many or a class for expanded clones.

V: TRBV11-2; D: TRBD2; size: few; J: TRBJ2-5; DNA: TGTGCCAGCAGCTTTGGCGGGAGAGAAGAGACCCAGTACTTC; CDR3: CASSFGGREETQYF
V: TRBV27; D: .; size: .; J: TRBJ2-7; DNA: TGTGCCAGCAGCCCCTACCGGGACACCCTGGAGGAGCAGTACTTC; CDR3: CASSPYRDTLEEQYF
V: TRBV5-1; D: .; size: few; J: TRBJ1-3; DNA: TGCGCCAGCAGCCTCGCCGCCTCGGCCACCTCTGGAAACACCATATATTTT; CDR3: CASSLAASATSGNTIYF
V: TRBV29-1; D: TRBD1; size: few; J: TRBJ1-1; DNA: TGCAGCGTCCTCCGGGACAGGAACACTGAAGCTTTCTTT; CDR3: CSVLRDRNTEAFF
V: TRBV27; D: .; size: .; J: TRBJ1-6; DNA: TGTGCCAGCAGTTTGGAATCGTCGGCGACCTCTTATAATTCACCCCTCCACTTT; CDR3: CASSLESSATSYNSPLHF
V: TRBV6-6; D: TRBD1; size: .; J: TRBJ1-1; DNA: TGTGCCAGCAGTTATCAGGGGGTGAACACTGAAGCTTTCTTT; CDR3: CASSYQGVNTEAFF
V: TRBV27; D: .; size: few; J: TRBJ1-6; DNA: TGTGCCAGCAGTTTATGGCGGCAATCACCCCTCCACTTT; CDR3: CASSLWRQSPLHF
V: TRBV14; D: .; size: once; J: TRBJ2-7; DNA: TGTGCCAGCAGCCAAGGGCAGTATTCGGGGGAGCAGTACTTC; CDR3: CASSQGQYSGEQYF
V: TRBV5-1; D: TRBD2; size: .; J: TRBJ2-5; DNA: TGCGCCAGCAGCCCTACGACTAGCGGGGAAGGAGAGACCCAGTACTTC; CDR3: CASSPTTSGEGETQYF
V: TRBV11-2; D: TRBD1; size: .; J: TRBJ1-1; DNA: TGTGCCAGCAGCGTACGACAGGGGGCGAACACTGAAGCTTTCTTT; CDR3: CASSVRQGANTEAFF
V: TRBV28; D: .; size: few; J: TRBJ1-1; DNA: TGTGCCAGCAGTTTAGATGGGCCGGGGGGCATGAACACTGAAGCTTTCTTT; CDR3: CASSLDGPGGMNTEAFF
V: TRBV5-1; D: .; size: .; J: TRBJ2-2; DNA: TGCGCCAGCAGCTCTGCTCAGGTCACCGGGGAGCTGTTTTTT; CDR3: CASSSAQVTGELFF
V: TRBV7-9; D: .; size: many; J: TRBJ1-1; DNA: TGTGCCAGCAGCCCGCGGGCCGCAGGTCACACTGAAGCTTTCTTT; CDR3: CASSPRAAGHTEAFF
V: TRBV30; D: TRBD1; size: few; J: TRBJ1-1; DNA: TGTGCCTGGAGTACAGGGGGCGCTCCCCCGATCTTT; CDR3: CAWSTGGAPPIF
V: TRBV30; D: .; size: .; J: TRBJ2-7; DNA: TGTGCCTGGAGTGTACGAGGCGAGCAGTACTTC; CDR3: CAWSVRGEQYF
V: TRBV5-1; D: .; size: few; J: TRBJ2-7; DNA: TGCGCCAGCAGTCGAGGGGACGAGCAGTACTTC; CDR3: CASSRGDEQYF
V: TRBV19; D: .; size: few; J: TRBJ1-2; DNA: TGTGCCAGTACCACCGTCGGGACATTGGGCTATGGCTACACCTTC; CDR3: CASTTVGTLGYGYTF
V: TRBV10-2; D: .; size: .; J: TRBJ1-2; DNA: TGCGCCAGCAGTGATGGGGGTGGCTACACCTTC; CDR3: CASSDGGGYTF
V: TRBV7-9; D: TRBD2; size: .; J: TRBJ2-2; DNA: TGTGCCAGCAGCCCTCCGGGGGGGGAGGCCGGGGAGCTGTTTTTT; CDR3: CASSPPGGEAGELFF
V: TRBV6-1; D: TRBD1; size: .; J: TRBJ1-2; DNA: TGTGCCAGCAGTGGGGACAGGGGAGGCTATGGCTACACCTTC; CDR3: CASSGDRGGYGYTF
V: TRBV19; D: TRBD1; size: .; J: TRBJ2-2; DNA: TGTGCCAGTAGTATGTACAGGGGCACCGGGGAGCTGTTTTTT; CDR3: CASSMYRGTGELFF
V: TRBV5-1; D: .; size: few; J: TRBJ2-1; DNA: TGCGCCAGCAGACACAGAGACAATGAGCAGTTCTTC; CDR3: CASRHRDNEQFF
V: TRBV4-2; D: .; size: medium-sized; J: TRBJ1-1; DNA: TGTGCCAGCAGCCTGACGAACACTGAAGCTTTCTTT; CDR3: CASSLTNTEAFF
V: TRBV6-1; D: TRBD2; size: many; J: TRBJ2-1; DNA: TGTGCCAGCAGTGTGTCTCTAGCGGGAGTTGGTTTTGAGCAGTTCTTC; CDR3: CASSVSLAGVGFEQFF
V: TRBV2; D: TRBD1; size: few; J: TRBJ1-1; DNA: TGTGCCAGCGCCGGGACAGACTTAGAGAACACTGAAGCTTTCTTT; CDR3: CASAGTDLENTEAFF
V: TRBV7-7; D: .; size: .; J: TRBJ1-2; DNA: TGTGCCAGCAGCCCTATTGAAATCAATTGGAACTATGGCTACACCTTC; CDR3: CASSPIEINWNYGYTF
V: TRBV7-3; D: .; size: few; J: TRBJ2-1; DNA: TGTGCCAGCAGTCCTACTAGTTCCGGTAAGCAGTTCTTC; CDR3: CASSPTSSGKQFF
V: TRBV5-4; D: .; size: many; J: TRBJ1-1; DNA: TGTGCCAGCAGTTGGGGGGCTGGGAAGACTGAAGCTTTCTTT; CDR3: CASSWGAGKTEAFF
V: TRBV10-2; D: TRBD1; size: .; J: TRBJ2-7; DNA: TGCGCCAGCAGTGAATTAGGGACAGGGGGCGGCGAGCAGTACTTC; CDR3: CASSELGTGGGEQYF
V: TRBV27; D: .; size: many; J: TRBJ1-4; DNA: TGTGCCAGCAGTTTAAGTCTGGCAACTAATGAAAAACTGTTTTTT; CDR3: CASSLSLATNEKLFF
V: TRBV18; D: .; size: few; J: TRBJ1-6; DNA: TGTGCCAGCTCACCAGCTCAGAATAATTCACCCCTCCACTTT; CDR3: CASSPAQNNSPLHF
V: TRBV2; D: TRBD1; size: many; J: TRBJ1-2; DNA: TGTGCCAGCAGAAGTGGGGGGACAGTTAACTATGGCTACACCTTC; CDR3: CASRSGGTVNYGYTF
V: TRBV18; D: .; size: few; J: TRBJ1-1; DNA: TGTGCCAGCTCACCTCCTGGGGGTGTCAACACTGAAGCTTTCTTT; CDR3: CASSPPGGVNTEAFF
V: TRBV4-1; D: TRBD2; size: medium-sized; J: TRBJ2-2; DNA: TGCGCCAGCAGCCGCCTCCGCCCTAGCGGGGGGGCGCTGGGGGAGCTGTTTTTT; CDR3: CASSRLRPSGGALGELFF
V: TRBV28; D: .; size: .; J: TRBJ2-5; DNA: TGTGCCAGCAGTACCCCGACAGGTTCTACAGAGACCCAGTACTTC; CDR3: CASSTPTGSTETQYF
V: TRBV20-1; D: .; size: .; J: TRBJ2-1; DNA: TGCAGTGCCGGGGTCGGTGAGCAGTTCTTC; CDR3: CSAGVGEQFF
V: TRBV5-1; D: .; size: .; J: TRBJ2-7; DNA: TGCGCCAGCAGCTTGGGGGGCAGGGTTTACGAGCAGTACTTC; CDR3: CASSLGGRVYEQYF
V: TRBV2; D: TRBD2; size: many; J: TRBJ2-3; DNA: TGTGCCAGCATTGTGGGACTAGCGGGGCGCACAGATACGCAGTATTTT; CDR3: CASIVGLAGRTDTQYF
V: TRBV11-2; D: TRBD1; size: many; J: TRBJ2-3; DNA: TGTGCCAGCAGCCGGACAGGGAGAGTAGATACGCAGTATTTT; CDR3: CASSRTGRVDTQYF
V: TRBV9; D: .; size: .; J: TRBJ1-5; DNA: TGTGCCAGCAACCTCGGGGGGAACAATCAGCCCCAGCATTTT; CDR3: CASNLGGNNQPQHF
V: TRBV15; D: TRBD2; size: .; J: TRBJ2-1; DNA: TGTGCCACCAGCATCCGGCCTAGCGGGAGGGGTGAGCAGTTCTTC; CDR3: CATSIRPSGRGEQFF
V: TRBV9; D: TRBD2; size: few; J: TRBJ2-7; DNA: TGTGCCAGCAGCCCGATGGTAGCGGGAGGGCGGAACAAGCAGTACTTC; CDR3: CASSPMVAGGRNKQYF
V: TRBV2; D: .; size: many; J: TRBJ1-2; DNA: TGTGCCAGCAGTGAAGGTGTTAACTATGGCTACACCTTC; CDR3: CASSEGVNYGYTF
V: TRBV5-1; D: .; size: few; J: TRBJ1-4; DNA: TGCGCCAGCAGCTTCAAGGAAGAGAATGAAAAACTGTTTTTT; CDR3: CASSFKEENEKLFF
V: TRBV7-2; D: .; size: .; J: TRBJ2-7; DNA: TGTGCCAGCAGCCCTTTGTCGGGGTACGAGCAGTACTTC; CDR3: CASSPLSGYEQYF
V: TRBV29-1; D: .; size: .; J: TRBJ1-2; DNA: TGCAGCGTTGATTTGTACAACTATGGCTACACCTTC; CDR3: CSVDLYNYGYTF
V: TRBV11-1; D: TRBD2; size: .; J: TRBJ2-5; DNA: TGTGCCAGCAGCCAAAGGACTAGCGGGAGTCGAGAGACCCAGTACTTC; CDR3: CASSQRTSGSRETQYF
V: TRBV5-6; D: .; size: .; J: TRBJ2-2; DNA: TGTGCCAGCAGCTTTTCTAGCGCAGGCGGGGAGCTGTTTTTT; CDR3: CASSFSSAGGELFF
V: TRBV20-1; D: .; size: few; J: TRBJ2-5; DNA: TGCAGTGCTGGGACGGGGGAGACCCAGTACTTC; CDR3: CSAGTGETQYF
V: TRBV10-3; D: TRBD2; size: .; J: TRBJ2-4; DNA: TGTGCCATCAGCAGCACCCCTCTACTGGCGGGGGTGACCAAAAACATTCAGTACTTC; CDR3: CAISSTPLLAGVTKNIQYF
V: TRBV5-1; D: .; size: .; J: TRBJ1-1; DNA: TGCGCCAGCAGCTTAAAACTGACCACCCAGGGAAACACTGAAGCTTTCTTT; CDR3: CASSLKLTTQGNTEAFF
V: TRBV7-2; D: .; size: .; J: TRBJ2-1; DNA: TGTGCCAGCAGCTTAAGTGCTTACAATGAGCAGTTCTTC; CDR3: CASSLSAYNEQFF